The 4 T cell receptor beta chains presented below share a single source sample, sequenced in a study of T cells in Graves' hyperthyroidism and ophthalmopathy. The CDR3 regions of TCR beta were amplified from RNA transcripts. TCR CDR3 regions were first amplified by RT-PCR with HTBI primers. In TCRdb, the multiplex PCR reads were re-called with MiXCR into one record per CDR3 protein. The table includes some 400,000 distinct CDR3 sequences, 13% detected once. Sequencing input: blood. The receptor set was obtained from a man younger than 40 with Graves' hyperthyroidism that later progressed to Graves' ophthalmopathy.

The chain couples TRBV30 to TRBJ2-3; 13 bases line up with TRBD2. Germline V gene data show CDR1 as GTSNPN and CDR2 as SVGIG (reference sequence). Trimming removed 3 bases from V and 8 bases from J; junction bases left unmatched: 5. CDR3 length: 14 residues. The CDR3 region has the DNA TGTGCCTGGAGGCAACTAGCGGGGGGGGTTACGCAGTATTTT. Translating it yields CAWRQLAGGVTQYF. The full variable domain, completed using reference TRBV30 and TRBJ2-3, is SQTIHQWPATLVQPVGSPLSLECTVEGTSNPNLYWYRQAAGRGLQLLFYSVGIGQISSEVPQNLSASRPQDRQFILSSKKLLLSDSGFYLCAWRQLAGGVTQYFGPGTRLTVL.

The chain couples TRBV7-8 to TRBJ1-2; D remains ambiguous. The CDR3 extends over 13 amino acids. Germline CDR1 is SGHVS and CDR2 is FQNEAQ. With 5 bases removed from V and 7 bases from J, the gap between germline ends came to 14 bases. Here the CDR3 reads CASSRAGVFGYTF. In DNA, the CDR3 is TGTGCCAGCAGCCGGGCCGGGGTTTTTGGCTACACCTTC.

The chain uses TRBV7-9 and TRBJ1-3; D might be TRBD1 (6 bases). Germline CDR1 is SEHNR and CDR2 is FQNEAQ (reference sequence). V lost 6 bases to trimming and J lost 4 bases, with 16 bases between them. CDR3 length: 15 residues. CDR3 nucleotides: TGTGCCAGCAGTCCCGACAGGATGATCGGAAACACCATATATTTT. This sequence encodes CASSPDRMIGNTIYF.

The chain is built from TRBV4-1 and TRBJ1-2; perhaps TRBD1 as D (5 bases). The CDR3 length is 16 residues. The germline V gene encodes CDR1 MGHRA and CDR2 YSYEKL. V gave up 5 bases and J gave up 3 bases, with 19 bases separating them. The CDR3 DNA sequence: TGCGCCAGCAGCATGGGGCAGGTCCGCGCCGACTATGGCTACACCTTC. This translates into CASSMGQVRADYGYTF.